This TCR beta chain was identified in a study of T cells in Graves' hyperthyroidism and ophthalmopathy. The overall study: Blood from the periphery was taken at initial diagnosis, before any treatment. Study-wide results and limits: In blood, most of the thyroid clonotypes expanded above 0.001 were also present. The model identified upcoming ophthalmopathy a median approximately six months ahead of onset.

It was 10 ml of fresh peripheral blood that supplied the PBMCs. There are 15 residues in the CDR3. V gave up 5 bases and J gave up 5 bases; unmatched junction bases: 5. Germline CDR1 and CDR2: MGHDK and SYGVNS. TCR beta CDR3 region amplification was performed from RNA transcripts. First-round RT-PCR with HTBI primers amplified the TCR CDR3 region. TCRdb ran MiXCR on the multiplex PCR reads and lists one entry per CDR3 protein. The repertoire holds approximately 350,000 distinct CDR3 sequences, with around 15% as singletons. About this clonotype itself: Its antigen is currently unknown.

The chain is built from TRBV25-1 and TRBJ2-2; 10 bases line up with TRBD2. This clonotype was sampled from a woman in her sixties or seventies with Graves' ophthalmopathy. Sequencing input: blood. CDR3 amino acids: CASSRGLAETGELFF. DNA of the CDR3: TGTGCCAGCAGTAGAGGACTAGCGGAGACCGGGGAGCTGTTTTTT.